One sample yielded the 5 T cell receptor beta chains listed below, sequenced in a study of CD8+CD57+ T cells in acquired aplastic anemia. The sequenced patients had an expansion of CD8+CD57+ cells seen by flow cytometry. Template material for TCR beta VDJ and CDR3 profiling consisted of genomic DNA. In TCRdb, the reads were re-called with MiXCR into one record per CDR3 protein. The table shows about 200,000 distinct CDR3 sequences, with 60% to 80% occurring only once. Sequences were obtained from sorted CD4+, CD8+, or CD8+CD57+ T cells (not recorded which) from PBMCs. These receptors were collected from a human donor with aplastic anemia.

The V gene is TRBV7-6, the J gene TRBJ2-3; D might be TRBD2 (5 bases). Trimming stripped 1 base from V and 3 bases from J, with 8 bases between. The CDR3 is 14 amino acids. Germline V lookup: CDR1 SGHVS, CDR2 FNYEAQ. The CDR3 DNA reads as TGTGCCAGCAGCTTAGGATGGAGGACAGATACGCAGTATTTT. Translating it yields CASSLGWRTDTQYF.

This clonotype was observed a single time. V and J are TRBV19 and TRBJ1-1; D unresolved. The germline CDR1 and CDR2 sequences are LNHDA and SQIVND (reference sequence). The V end lost 1 base, the J end lost 2 bases, and 5 bases lay between the germline ends. The CDR3 is 13 residues long. CDR3 nucleotide sequence: TGTGCCAGTAGTATAGTAGTTAACACTGAAGCTTTCTTT. This codes for CASSIVVNTEAFF.

This clonotype was detected once. The chain uses TRBV12-3 or TRBV12-4 and TRBJ2-7; 10 positions agree with TRBD1. V was clipped by 5 bases and J by 5 bases; unmatched bases: 6. CDR3 length: 14 amino acids. CDR3: CASSPTGGEDEQYF. The CDR3 region has the DNA TGTGCCAGCAGTCCGACAGGGGGCGAGGACGAGCAGTACTTC.

The chain recombines TRBV20-1 with TRBJ1-1, with 7 bases that match TRBD1. J was trimmed by 3 bases and V by 3 bases; bases with no gene match: 1. CDR1 is DFQATT, CDR2 SNEGSKA, per germline (reference sequence). This CDR3 has 12 amino acids. For the CDR3, the DNA is TGCAGTGCTAGGGACAGGTACACTGAAGCTTTCTTT. Translation: CSARDRYTEAFF.

This rearrangement joins TRBV20-1 to TRBJ2-7; D remains unclear. The CDR3 length is 14 residues. Germline lookup yields CDR1 DFQATT and CDR2 SNEGSKA (reference sequence). Trimming took off 4 bases at V and 0 bases at J, with 13 bases between the two ends. For the CDR3, the DNA is TGCAGTGCTATTGGTCCGAGAAGCTCCTACGAGCAGTACTTC. It encodes CSAIGPRSSYEQYF.